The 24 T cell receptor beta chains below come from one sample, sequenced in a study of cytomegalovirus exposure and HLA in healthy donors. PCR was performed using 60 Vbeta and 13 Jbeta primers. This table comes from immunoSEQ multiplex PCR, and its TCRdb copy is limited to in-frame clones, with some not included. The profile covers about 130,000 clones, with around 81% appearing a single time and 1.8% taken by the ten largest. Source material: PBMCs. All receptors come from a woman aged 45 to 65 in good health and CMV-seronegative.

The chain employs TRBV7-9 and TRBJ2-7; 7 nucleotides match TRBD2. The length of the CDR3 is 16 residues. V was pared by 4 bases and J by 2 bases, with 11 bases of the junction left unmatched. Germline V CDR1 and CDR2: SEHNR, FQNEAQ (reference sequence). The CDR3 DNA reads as TGTGCCAGCAGCTCGACCTTTGGCGCGGGAGCCTACGAGCAGTACGTC. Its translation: CASSSTFGAGAYEQYV.

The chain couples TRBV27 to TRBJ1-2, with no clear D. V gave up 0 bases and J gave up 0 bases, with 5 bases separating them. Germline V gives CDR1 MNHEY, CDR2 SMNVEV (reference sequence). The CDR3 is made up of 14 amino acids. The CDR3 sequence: CASSLSEANYGYTF. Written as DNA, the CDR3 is TGTGCCAGCAGTTTATCGGAGGCTAACTATGGCTACACCTTC.

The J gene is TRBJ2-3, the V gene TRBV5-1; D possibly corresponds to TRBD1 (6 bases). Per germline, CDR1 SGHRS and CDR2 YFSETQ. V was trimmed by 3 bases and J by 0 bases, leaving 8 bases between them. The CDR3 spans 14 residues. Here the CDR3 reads CASSWDISTDTQYF. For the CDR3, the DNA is TGCGCCAGCAGCTGGGACATTAGCACAGATACGCAGTATTTT.

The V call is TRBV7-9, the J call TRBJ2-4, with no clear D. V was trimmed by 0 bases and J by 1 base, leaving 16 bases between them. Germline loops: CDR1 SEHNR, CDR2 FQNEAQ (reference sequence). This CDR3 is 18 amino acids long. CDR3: CASSLARISSEAKNIQYF. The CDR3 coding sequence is TGTGCCAGCAGCTTAGCGCGGATTTCGTCAGAGGCCAAAAACATTCAGTACTTC.

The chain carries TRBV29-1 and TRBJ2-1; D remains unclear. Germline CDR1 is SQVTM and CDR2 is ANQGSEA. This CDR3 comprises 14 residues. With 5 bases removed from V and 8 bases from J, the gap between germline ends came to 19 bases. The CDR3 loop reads CSVSGRLRTDEQFF. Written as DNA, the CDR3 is TGCAGCGTTTCAGGCCGTCTGAGAACGGATGAGCAGTTCTTC.

The CDR3, as DNA: TGCGCCAGCAGCCAAGATAAGAGTGGTGGGAGGAATGAAAAACTGTTTTTT. This gives the protein CASSQDKSGGRNEKLFF. This chain connects TRBV4-1 to TRBJ1-4; the D is unclear. The germline V gene encodes CDR1 MGHRA and CDR2 YSYEKL. The CDR3 totals 17 residues. V shed 0 bases and J shed 5 bases, with 16 bases lying between them.

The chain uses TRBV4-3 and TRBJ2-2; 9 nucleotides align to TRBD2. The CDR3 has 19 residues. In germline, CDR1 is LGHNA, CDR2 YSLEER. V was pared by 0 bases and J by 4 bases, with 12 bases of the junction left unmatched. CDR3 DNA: TGCGCCAGCAGCCAAGATCTCGGGACTAGCTATGAGTCCACCGGGGAGCTGTTTTTT. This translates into CASSQDLGTSYESTGELFF.

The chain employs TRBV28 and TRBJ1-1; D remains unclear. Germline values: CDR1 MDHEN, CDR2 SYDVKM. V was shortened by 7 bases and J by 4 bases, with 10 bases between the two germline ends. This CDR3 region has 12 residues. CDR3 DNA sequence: TGTGCCAGCACGGAGCTTGGCACTGAAGCTTTCTTT. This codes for CASTELGTEAFF.

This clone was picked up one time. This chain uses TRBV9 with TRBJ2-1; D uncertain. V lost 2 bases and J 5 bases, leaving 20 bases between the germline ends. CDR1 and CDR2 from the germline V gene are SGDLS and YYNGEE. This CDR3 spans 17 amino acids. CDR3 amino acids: CASSVDLLGLTNNEQFF. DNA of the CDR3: TGTGCCAGCAGCGTTGACCTTCTAGGTCTGACGAACAATGAGCAGTTCTTC.

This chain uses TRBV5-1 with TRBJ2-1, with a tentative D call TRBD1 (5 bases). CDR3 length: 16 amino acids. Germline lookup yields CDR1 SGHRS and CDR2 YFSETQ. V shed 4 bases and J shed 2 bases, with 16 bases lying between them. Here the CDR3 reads CASSPLAGQAYNEQFF. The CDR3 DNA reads TGCGCCAGCAGCCCCCTCGCAGGGCAGGCCTACAATGAGCAGTTCTTC.

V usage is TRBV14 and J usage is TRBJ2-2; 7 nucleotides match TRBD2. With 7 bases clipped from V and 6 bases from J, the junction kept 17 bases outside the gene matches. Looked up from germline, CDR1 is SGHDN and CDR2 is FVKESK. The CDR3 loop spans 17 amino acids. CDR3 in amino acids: CASNHKTGRGHSGELFF. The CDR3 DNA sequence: TGTGCCAGCAATCACAAAACGGGGAGGGGTCACTCCGGGGAGCTGTTTTTT.

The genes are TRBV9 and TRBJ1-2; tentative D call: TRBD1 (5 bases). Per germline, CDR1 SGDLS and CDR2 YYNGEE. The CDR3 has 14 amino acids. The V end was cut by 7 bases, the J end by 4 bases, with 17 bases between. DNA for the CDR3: TGTGCCAGCGGGGGGAGGAGGCAGTTCTATGGCTACACCTTC. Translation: CASGGRRQFYGYTF. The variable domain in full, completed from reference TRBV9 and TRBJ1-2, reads DSGVTQTPKHLITATGQRVTLRCSPRSGDLSVYWYQQSLDQGLQFLIQYYNGEERAKGNILERFSAQQFPDLHSELNLSSLELGDSALYFCASGGRRQFYGYTFGSGTRLTVV.

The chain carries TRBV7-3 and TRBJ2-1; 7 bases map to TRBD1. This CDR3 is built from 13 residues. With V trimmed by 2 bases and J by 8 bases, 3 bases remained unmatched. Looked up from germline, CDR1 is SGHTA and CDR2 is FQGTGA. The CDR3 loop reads CASSLQGEYEQFF. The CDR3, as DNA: TGTGCCAGCAGCTTACAGGGGGAGTATGAGCAGTTCTTC.

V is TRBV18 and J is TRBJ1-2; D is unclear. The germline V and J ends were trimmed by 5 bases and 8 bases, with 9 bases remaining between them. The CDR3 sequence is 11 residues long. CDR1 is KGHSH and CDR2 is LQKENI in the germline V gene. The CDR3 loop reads CASSSFEGYTF. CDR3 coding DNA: TGTGCCAGCTCATCCTTTGAGGGCTACACCTTC.

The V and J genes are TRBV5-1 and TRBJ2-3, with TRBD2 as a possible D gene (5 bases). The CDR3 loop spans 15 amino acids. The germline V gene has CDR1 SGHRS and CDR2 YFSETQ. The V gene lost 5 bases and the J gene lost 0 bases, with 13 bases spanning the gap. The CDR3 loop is CASSTIAPSTDTQYF. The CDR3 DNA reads TGCGCCAGCAGTACGATAGCGCCTAGCACAGATACGCAGTATTTT.

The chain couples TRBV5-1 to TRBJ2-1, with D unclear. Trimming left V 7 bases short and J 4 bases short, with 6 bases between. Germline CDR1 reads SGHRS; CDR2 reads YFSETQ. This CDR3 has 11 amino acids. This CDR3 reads CASYEYNEQFF. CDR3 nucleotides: TGCGCCAGCTATGAGTACAATGAGCAGTTCTTC.

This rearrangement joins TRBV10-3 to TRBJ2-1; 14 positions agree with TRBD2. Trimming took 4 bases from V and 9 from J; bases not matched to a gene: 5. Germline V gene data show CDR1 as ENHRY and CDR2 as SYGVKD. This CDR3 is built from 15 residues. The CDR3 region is CAISGGTSGRGEQFF. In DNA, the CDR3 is TGTGCCATCAGTGGAGGGACTAGCGGGAGAGGTGAGCAGTTCTTC.

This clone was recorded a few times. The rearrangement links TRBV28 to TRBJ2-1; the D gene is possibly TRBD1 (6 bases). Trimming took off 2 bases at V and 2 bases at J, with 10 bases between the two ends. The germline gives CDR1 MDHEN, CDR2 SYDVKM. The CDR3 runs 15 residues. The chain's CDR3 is CASSLVPGAYNEQFF. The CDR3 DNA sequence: TGTGCCAGCAGTTTAGTGCCAGGGGCCTACAATGAGCAGTTCTTC.

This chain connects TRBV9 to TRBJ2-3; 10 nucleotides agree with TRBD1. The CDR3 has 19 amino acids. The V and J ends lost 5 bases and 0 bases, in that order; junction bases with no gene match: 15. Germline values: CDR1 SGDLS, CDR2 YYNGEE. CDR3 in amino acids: CASRQDRGGYPASTDTQYF. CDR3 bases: TGTGCCAGCAGGCAGGACAGGGGGGGGTACCCGGCTAGCACAGATACGCAGTATTTT.

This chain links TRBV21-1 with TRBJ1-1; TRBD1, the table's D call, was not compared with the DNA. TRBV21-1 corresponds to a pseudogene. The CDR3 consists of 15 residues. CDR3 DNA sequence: TGTGCCAGCAGCAAAGCTCGGGCAGGGTGGTCCGGAGCTTTCTTT. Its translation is CASSKARAGWSGAFF.

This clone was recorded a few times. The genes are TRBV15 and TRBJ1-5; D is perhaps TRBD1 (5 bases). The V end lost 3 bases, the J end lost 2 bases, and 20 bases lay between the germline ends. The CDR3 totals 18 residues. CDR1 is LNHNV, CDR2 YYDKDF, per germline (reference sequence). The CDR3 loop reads CATSSPSGPAGGNQPQHF. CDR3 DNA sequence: TGTGCCACCAGCAGTCCTAGCGGCCCCGCGGGGGGCAATCAGCCCCAGCATTTT.

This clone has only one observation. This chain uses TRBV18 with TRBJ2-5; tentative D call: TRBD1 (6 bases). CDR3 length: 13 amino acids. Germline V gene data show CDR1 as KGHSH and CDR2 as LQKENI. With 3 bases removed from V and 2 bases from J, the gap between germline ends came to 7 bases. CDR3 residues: CASSPTGQETQYF. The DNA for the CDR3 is TGTGCCAGCTCACCGACAGGACAAGAGACCCAGTACTTC.

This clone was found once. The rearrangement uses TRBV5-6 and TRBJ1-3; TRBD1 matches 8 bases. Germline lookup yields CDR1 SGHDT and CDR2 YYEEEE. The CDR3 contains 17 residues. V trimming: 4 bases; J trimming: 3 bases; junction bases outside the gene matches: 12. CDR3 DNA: TGTGCCAGCAGCGGCAGGACAGGGTCGAGACTTGGAAACACCATATATTTT. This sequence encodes CASSGRTGSRLGNTIYF.

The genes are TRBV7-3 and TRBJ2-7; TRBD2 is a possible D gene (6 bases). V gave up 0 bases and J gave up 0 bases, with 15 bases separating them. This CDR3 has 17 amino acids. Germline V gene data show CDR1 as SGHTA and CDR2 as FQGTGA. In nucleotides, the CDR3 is TGTGCCAGCAGCTTAACGCAAGGTAGGGAGGTCTCCTACGAGCAGTACGTC. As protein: CASSLTQGREVSYEQYV.